This paragraph reports one T cell receptor (beta chain). Its antigen is as yet unknown. DNA at about 210 ng, around 30,000 T cell genomes, went into sorted-subset replicate PCRs. Clones were read by immunoSEQ multiplex PCR, and TCRdb kept only the in-frame ones, dropping some. This sample has over 1.5 million clones, with roughly 98% found just once. The sample is drawn from a study of shared clonotypes between healthy human individuals. Study-wide findings and caveats: Estimated richness values were generally larger in naive subsets than in memory subsets.

Into CD45RA+ naive and CD45RA-negative memory subsets, the CD4+ cells were split. With 6 bases removed from V and 0 bases from J, the gap between germline ends came to 12 bases. Germline CDR1 reads LNHDA; CDR2 reads SQIVND (reference sequence). This CDR3 is built from 15 residues. This TCR was sampled from a man aged 30-40 years in good health. V and J are TRBV19 and TRBJ1-5; D possibly corresponds to TRBD1 (6 bases). Sequenced sample: naive CD4+ T cells sorted from blood. The subset was: CD45RA+ positively selected. The CDR3 DNA reads as TGTGCCAGTAGGAGCACAGGGTATAGCAATCAGCCCCAGCATTTT. It yields the protein CASRSTGYSNQPQHF.